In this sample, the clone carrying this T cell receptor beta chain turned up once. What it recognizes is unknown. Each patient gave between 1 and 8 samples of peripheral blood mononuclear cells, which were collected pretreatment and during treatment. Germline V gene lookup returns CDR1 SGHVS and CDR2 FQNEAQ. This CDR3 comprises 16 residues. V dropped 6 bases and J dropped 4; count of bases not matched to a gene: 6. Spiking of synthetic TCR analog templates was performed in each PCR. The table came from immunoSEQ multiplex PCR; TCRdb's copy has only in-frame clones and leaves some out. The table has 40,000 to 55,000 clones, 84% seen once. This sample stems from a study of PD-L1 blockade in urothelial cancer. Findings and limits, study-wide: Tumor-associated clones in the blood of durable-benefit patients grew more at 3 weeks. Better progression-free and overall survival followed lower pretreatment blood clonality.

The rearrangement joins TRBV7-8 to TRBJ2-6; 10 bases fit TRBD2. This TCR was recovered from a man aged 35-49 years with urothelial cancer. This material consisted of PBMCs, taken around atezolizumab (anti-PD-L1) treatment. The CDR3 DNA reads TGTGCCAGCAGGCTAGCGGGAGCTACCGGGGCCAACGTCCTGACTTTC. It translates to CASRLAGATGANVLTF. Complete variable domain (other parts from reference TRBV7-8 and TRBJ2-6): GAGVSQSPRYKVAKRGQDVALRCDPISGHVSLFWYQQALGQGPEFLTYFQNEAQLDKSGLPSDRFFAERPEGSVSTLKIQRTQQEDSAVYLCASRLAGATGANVLTFGAGSRLTVL.